The rows below give T cell receptor beta chains drawn from one sample of a study of shared clonotypes between healthy human individuals. Assay: immunoSEQ multiplex PCR; the TCRdb copy retains only in-frame clones and omits some. The sample lists a few million clones; 93% were seen once. Sequencing input: naive CD8+ T cells from PBMCs. These receptors all come from a man aged 18 to 30 in good health. Some clones in this sample may be carry-over from other donors' samples. Both conserved end residues are part of each CDR3. D genes are given only for firm matches. Clone size is given for some rows only: seen once, a few or many times, or a class if the clone is expanded.

V: TRBV7-8
J: TRBJ2-1
size: NA
D: NA
CDR3: CASSLAFPLINEQFF
DNA: TGTGCCAGCAGCTTAGCTTTCCCACTTATCAATGAGCAGTTCTTC

V: TRBV5-5
J: TRBJ2-3
size: NA
D: TRBD2
CDR3: CASRPGLAGLDTQYF
DNA: TGTGCCAGCAGACCGGGACTAGCGGGACTAGATACGCAGTATTTT

V: TRBV9
J: TRBJ2-1
size: NA
D: TRBD2
CDR3: CASSATSGITTYNEQFF
DNA: TGTGCCAGCAGCGCCACTAGCGGGATCACGACCTACAATGAGCAGTTCTTC

V: TRBV6-5
J: TRBJ2-7
size: NA
D: NA
CDR3: CASSYEASSYEQYF
DNA: TGTGCCAGCAGTTACGAAGCGTCCTCCTACGAGCAGTACTTC

V: TRBV4-2
J: TRBJ1-4
size: NA
D: TRBD1
CDR3: CASSQSYRQGVNEKLFF
DNA: TGTGCCAGCAGCCAATCATACAGACAGGGGGTAAATGAAAAACTGTTTTTT

V: TRBV6-6
J: TRBJ2-2
size: once
D: NA
CDR3: CASSYGGTAQGGELFF
DNA: TGTGCCAGCAGTTACGGGGGGACAGCTCAAGGAGGGGAGCTGTTTTTT

V: TRBV5-5
J: TRBJ2-2
size: NA
D: NA
CDR3: CASSPSVRTLAAGELFF
DNA: TGTGCCAGCAGCCCCTCAGTAAGGACCCTGGCCGCCGGGGAGCTGTTTTTT

V: TRBV27
J: TRBJ2-5
size: once
D: NA
CDR3: CASSGAQETQYF
DNA: TGTGCCAGCAGCGGTGCCCAAGAGACCCAGTACTTC

V: TRBV10-3
J: TRBJ2-7
size: NA
D: TRBD2
CDR3: CAISAPQVSGDPYEQYF
DNA: TGTGCCATCAGTGCCCCCCAGGTTAGCGGGGACCCCTACGAGCAGTACTTC

V: TRBV28
J: TRBJ1-2
size: once
D: NA
CDR3: CASIRRELNYGYTF
DNA: TGTGCCAGCATTCGACGGGAGCTTAACTATGGCTACACCTTC

V: TRBV19
J: TRBJ1-5
size: NA
D: NA
CDR3: CASTAPHGNWESQHF
DNA: TGTGCCAGTACCGCCCCCCACGGGAACTGGGAGTCCCAGCATTTT

V: TRBV13
J: TRBJ1-1
size: NA
D: NA
CDR3: CASSLRGRTEAFF
DNA: TGTGCCAGCAGCTTGAGGGGGAGGACTGAAGCTTTCTTT

V: TRBV15
J: TRBJ2-2
size: NA
D: NA
CDR3: CATSRVGGNTGELFF
DNA: TGTGCCACCAGCAGAGTAGGAGGGAACACCGGGGAGCTGTTTTTT

V: TRBV12-5
J: TRBJ1-1
size: NA
D: NA
CDR3: CASRWSPNTEAFF
DNA: TGTGCTAGTCGGTGGAGCCCGAACACTGAAGCTTTCTTT

V: TRBV15
J: TRBJ2-3
size: NA
D: TRBD2
CDR3: CATSRDWTRRLAVNTDTQYF
DNA: TGTGCCACCAGCAGAGATTGGACTAGAAGACTAGCGGTAAACACAGATACGCAGTATTTT

V: TRBV19
J: TRBJ1-1
size: NA
D: NA
CDR3: CASSPRLYTEAFF
DNA: TGTGCCAGTAGTCCCCGATTATACACTGAAGCTTTCTTT

V: TRBV27
J: TRBJ1-4
size: NA
D: NA
CDR3: CASSLRLNNEKLFF
DNA: TGTGCCAGCAGTTTGAGACTTAACAATGAAAAACTGTTTTTT

V: TRBV28
J: TRBJ2-3
size: NA
D: TRBD2
CDR3: CASRNLAVRGTDTQYF
DNA: TGTGCCAGCAGGAATCTAGCGGTGAGGGGAACAGATACGCAGTATTTT

V: TRBV7-9
J: TRBJ2-3
size: NA
D: TRBD2
CDR3: CALGTGGVDTQYF
DNA: TGTGCCTTGGGGACGGGAGGGGTGGATACGCAGTATTTT

V: TRBV29-1
J: TRBJ2-3
size: NA
D: NA
CDR3: CSVVWVLIGSFLDTQYF
DNA: TGCAGCGTTGTTTGGGTCTTGATAGGCAGTTTTTTAGATACGCAGTATTTT

V: TRBV7-9
J: TRBJ2-7
size: NA
D: NA
CDR3: CASSLVGKQSSYEQYF
DNA: TGTGCCAGCAGCTTAGTTGGGAAACAGAGCTCCTACGAGCAGTACTTC

V: TRBV19
J: TRBJ1-5
size: few
D: NA
CDR3: CASSPVFYQPQHF
DNA: TGTGCCAGTAGTCCGGTCTTCTATCAGCCCCAGCATTTT

V: TRBV30
J: TRBJ2-5
size: NA
D: TRBD2
CDR3: CAWSGGLAGETQYF
DNA: TGTGCCTGGAGTGGGGGACTAGCGGGGGAGACCCAGTACTTC

V: TRBV13
J: TRBJ2-5
size: NA
D: NA
CDR3: CASSFRSYQETQYF
DNA: TGTGCCAGCAGCTTCAGAAGCTACCAAGAGACCCAGTACTTC

V: TRBV29-1
J: TRBJ1-5
size: NA
D: TRBD1
CDR3: CSALTGRLEPQHF
DNA: TGCAGCGCCCTGACAGGGAGGTTGGAGCCCCAGCATTTT

V: TRBV11-2
J: TRBJ2-7
size: NA
D: TRBD2
CDR3: CASSFGAGGLYEQYF
DNA: TGTGCCAGCAGCTTCGGGGCGGGAGGGTTATACGAGCAGTACTTC

V: TRBV9
J: TRBJ2-3
size: NA
D: NA
CDR3: CASSAPSDGGPDTQYF
DNA: TGTGCCAGCAGCGCCCCTAGCGATGGAGGGCCAGATACGCAGTATTTT

V: TRBV19
J: TRBJ1-2
size: NA
D: TRBD1
CDR3: CASSTFGQGLGYTF
DNA: TGTGCCAGTAGTACCTTCGGACAGGGTCTAGGCTACACCTTC

V: TRBV9
J: TRBJ2-2
size: NA
D: TRBD1
CDR3: CASSGGQGVSGELFF
DNA: TGTGCCAGCAGCGGTGGGCAGGGGGTATCCGGGGAGCTGTTTTTT

V: TRBV7-7
J: TRBJ2-2
size: NA
D: NA
CDR3: CASSPRDSYTGELFF
DNA: TGTGCCAGCAGCCCCCGGGACTCTTACACCGGGGAGCTGTTTTTT

V: TRBV28
J: TRBJ2-3
size: NA
D: NA
CDR3: CASSTTAFGTDTQYF
DNA: TGTGCCAGCAGTACCACCGCGTTTGGCACAGATACGCAGTATTTT

V: TRBV7-3
J: TRBJ2-1
size: NA
D: TRBD2
CDR3: CASSQAGGSYNEQFF
DNA: TGTGCCAGCAGCCAAGCGGGGGGATCCTACAATGAGCAGTTCTTC

V: TRBV27
J: TRBJ2-3
size: NA
D: NA
CDR3: CASSFAEGTDTQYF
DNA: TGTGCCAGCAGTTTCGCGGAGGGCACAGATACGCAGTATTTT

V: TRBV27
J: TRBJ2-7
size: NA
D: TRBD2
CDR3: CASSLYSTSGGHEQYF
DNA: TGTGCCAGCAGTTTATATTCGACTAGCGGGGGCCACGAGCAGTACTTC

V: TRBV27
J: TRBJ1-4
size: NA
D: NA
CDR3: CASSLLGGPATNEKLFF
DNA: TGTGCCAGCAGTTTATTGGGGGGGCCTGCAACTAATGAAAAACTGTTTTTT

V: TRBV6-5
J: TRBJ1-2
size: NA
D: NA
CDR3: CASSPKGGAYGYTF
DNA: TGTGCCAGCAGCCCTAAGGGGGGAGCCTATGGCTACACCTTC